This TCR beta chain was captured by sequencing in a study of T cells in Graves' hyperthyroidism and ophthalmopathy. Germline lookup yields CDR1 SEHNR and CDR2 FQNEAQ (reference sequence). Trimming cost V 0 bases and J 4 bases; bases outside gene matches: 6. CDR3 length: 17 amino acids. This clonotype occurred once. What was amplified from RNA transcripts were TCR beta CDR3 regions. The HTBI set primed first-round TCR CDR3 RT-PCR. TCRdb passed the multiplex PCR reads through MiXCR, listing each CDR3 protein once. This table holds about 270,000 distinct CDR3 sequences, 13% to 15% found once. The rearrangement links TRBV7-9 to TRBJ2-1; TRBD2 matches 10 bases. The source material was blood. The sequence came from a woman aged 50 to 60 with Graves' hyperthyroidism that later progressed to Graves' ophthalmopathy. The CDR3 region has the DNA TGTGCCAGCAGCTTAGCCCTTCTAGCGGGAGCATACAATGAGCAGTTCTTC. This encodes CASSLALLAGAYNEQFF.